Below are 21 T cell receptor beta chains sequenced from a single sample in a study of radiotherapy plus CTLA-4 blockade in lung cancer. Clones were sequenced by immunoSEQ multiplex PCR, and TCRdb holds only the in-frame ones, with some missing. The profile shows about 120,000 clones, 85% to 90% of them singletons. The source material was peripheral blood, sampled from a patient treated with radiotherapy plus ipilimumab. These receptors were taken from a human donor with non-small cell lung cancer that progressed on radiotherapy plus ipilimumab.

The chain joins TRBV11-2 to TRBJ1-3; 9 bases are a match to TRBD1. Trimming cost V 5 bases and J 2 bases; bases outside gene matches: 1. The CDR3 has 14 residues. Germline lookup yields CDR1 SGHAT and CDR2 FQNNGV. This CDR3 reads CASSRTGAGNTIYF. For the CDR3, the DNA is TGTGCCAGCAGCCGGACAGGGGCTGGAAACACCATATATTTT.

This chain connects TRBV2 to TRBJ1-5; D is undetermined. Per the germline V gene, CDR1 is SNHLY and CDR2 is FYNNEI. The CDR3 spans 14 residues. The V gene lost 9 bases and the J gene lost 3 bases, with 15 bases spanning the gap. CDR3 nucleotides: TGTGCCAGTGCCCCCGGGCAGTACAATCAGCCCCAGCATTTT. This sequence encodes CASAPGQYNQPQHF.

The chain carries TRBV10-3 and TRBJ2-1, with D tentatively TRBD2 (6 bases). The ends were cut back, 0 bases at V and 2 bases at J, with 11 bases in the middle. Germline V gives CDR1 ENHRY, CDR2 SYGVKD. CDR3 size: 16 residues. DNA of the CDR3: TGTGCCATCAGTGAGTCGGGCGGAGGGGCCTACAATGAGCAGTTCTTC. This gives the protein CAISESGGGAYNEQFF.

This chain connects TRBV5-1 to TRBJ2-7; 8 positions match TRBD1. This CDR3 has 14 amino acids. Germline CDR1 is SGHRS and CDR2 is YFSETQ. V lost 0 bases, J lost 1 base, and 0 bases stayed unmatched. CDR3 sequence: CASSLDRGSYEQYF. CDR3 DNA sequence: TGCGCCAGCAGCTTGGACAGGGGGTCCTACGAGCAGTACTTC.

Comment on this clone: The CDR3 ends on some other residue instead of the conserved phenylalanine or tryptophan, so this is likely a read error. The chain is built from TRBV25-1 and TRBJ1-1, with 8 bases lining up with TRBD1. Germline CDR1 and CDR2: MGHDK and SYGVNS. The CDR3 totals 12 residues. The V gene end was trimmed by 7 bases and the J gene end by 7 bases; junction bases not matched to a gene: 5. CDR3 residues: CASKSGQGEAFL. The CDR3 region has the DNA TGTGCCAGCAAAAGTGGACAGGGTGAAGCTTTCCTT.

The rearrangement uses TRBV29-1 and TRBJ2-6; D is ambiguous. V was trimmed by 6 bases and J by 1 base, leaving 19 bases between them. CDR1 and CDR2 (germline): SQVTM, ANQGSEA. This CDR3 is 17 amino acids long. CDR3: CSVSLQSGFSGANVLTF. CDR3 nucleotides: TGCAGCGTCTCCCTGCAAAGTGGTTTTTCTGGGGCCAACGTCCTGACTTTC.

With respect to this clone: At one end the junction does not follow the germline gene, possibly because of a read error. The J gene is TRBJ2-7, the V gene TRBV7-7; D call uncertain. CDR3 length: 13 residues. Per germline, CDR1 SSHAT and CDR2 FNYEAQ (reference sequence). Here the CDR3 DNA reads TGTGCTAGCAGGCCACCTTCTCGTTACGAGCAGTACTTC. This gives the protein CASRPPSRYEQYF.

This clone was recorded only once. The chain combines TRBV2 with TRBJ1-1; TRBD1 is a possible D gene (6 bases). Germline values: CDR1 SNHLY, CDR2 FYNNEI. This CDR3 has 13 amino acids. V was cut by 5 bases and J by 5 bases, with 12 bases left in between. The CDR3 loop reads CASSPTGRTEAFF. CDR3 DNA: TGTGCCAGCAGTCCCACAGGGAGGACTGAAGCTTTCTTT. The full variable domain, in which reference TRBV2 and TRBJ1-1 provide the parts outside the CDR3, is EPEVTQTPSHQVTQMGQEVILRCVPISNHLYFYWYRQILGQKVEFLVSFYNNEISEKSEIFDDQFSVERPDGSNFTLKIRSTKLEDSAMYFCASSPTGRTEAFFGQGTRLTVV.

The V call is TRBV5-1, the J call TRBJ2-5; D is unresolved. The CDR3 spans 15 residues. Germline CDR1 reads SGHRS; CDR2 reads YFSETQ. The ends were cut back, 0 bases at V and 3 bases at J, with 12 bases in the middle. The CDR3 nucleotides are TGCGCCAGCAGCTTGGAAGGGTGGGGAAAAGAGACCCAGTACTTC. Its translation: CASSLEGWGKETQYF.

The chain combines TRBV6-1 with TRBJ2-7; 9 bases align to TRBD2. The germline gives CDR1 MNHNS, CDR2 SASEGT. Trimming took 4 bases from V and 7 from J; bases not matched to a gene: 14. This CDR3 contains 16 residues. Here the CDR3 DNA reads TGTGCCAGCAGTGGTCCAGCGGGAGGAAGAACGGGAGAGCAGTACTTC. Its translation: CASSGPAGGRTGEQYF.

The rearrangement joins TRBV5-1 to TRBJ2-3; tentatively, D is TRBD2 (5 bases). The germline V and J ends were trimmed by 0 bases and 3 bases, with 23 bases remaining between them. The CDR3 spans 19 residues. Germline CDR1 and CDR2: SGHRS and YFSETQ. Here the CDR3 DNA reads TGCGCCAGCAGCTTGGGGCTAGCCCAGTCTATGGTTCAAACAGATACGCAGTATTTT. This sequence encodes CASSLGLAQSMVQTDTQYF. Together with reference TRBV5-1 and TRBJ2-3, the CDR3 gives the full variable domain: KAGVTQTPRYLIKTRGQQVTLSCSPISGHRSVSWYQQTPGQGLQFLFEYFSETQRNKGNFPGRFSGRQFSNSRSEMNVSTLELGDSALYLCASSLGLAQSMVQTDTQYFGPGTRLTVL.

The J gene is TRBJ1-4, the V gene TRBV18; a possible D gene is TRBD1 (6 bases). V was pared by 6 bases and J by 2 bases, with 10 bases between. This CDR3 has 14 amino acids. Germline V gives CDR1 KGHSH, CDR2 LQKENI. CDR3 sequence reads: CASSVGATNEKLFF. In nucleotides, the CDR3 is TGTGCCAGCTCCGTGGGGGCCACTAATGAAAAACTGTTTTTT.

The chain joins TRBV15 to TRBJ1-5, with TRBD1 matching over 10 bases. Losses at the gene ends were 0 bases for V and 7 bases for J; bases not matched to a gene: 3. CDR1 is LNHNV, CDR2 YYDKDF, per germline (reference sequence). The CDR3 covers 15 residues. The DNA for the CDR3 is TGTGCCACCAGCAGAGATGACAGGGGGCCCCAGCCCCAGCATTTT. This translates into CATSRDDRGPQPQHF.

The chain uses TRBV5-1 and TRBJ2-1; no reliable D call. CDR1 is SGHRS, CDR2 YFSETQ, per germline. The CDR3 is 11 residues long. V was shortened by 4 bases and J by 7 bases, with 6 bases between the two germline ends. The CDR3 loop is CASSPGNEQFF. The CDR3 DNA is TGCGCCAGCAGCCCCGGGAATGAGCAGTTCTTC.

The chain recombines TRBV10-1 with TRBJ2-3, with no clear D. The V end lost 2 bases, the J end lost 2 bases, and 11 bases lay between the germline ends. CDR1 and CDR2 from the germline V gene are WNHNN and SYGVQD (reference sequence). This CDR3 comprises 15 residues. The CDR3 sequence is CASSERKDPTDTQYF. Here the CDR3 DNA reads TGCGCCAGCAGTGAGCGTAAAGATCCCACAGATACGCAGTATTTT.

V is TRBV30 and J is TRBJ2-3; a weak D match, TRBD1 (6 bases). The CDR3 spans 12 residues. Per the germline V gene, CDR1 is GTSNPN and CDR2 is SVGIG (reference sequence). Between the trimmed V and J ends, which lost 6 bases and 3 bases, there was a span of 10 bases. CDR3 residues: CACLTGTDTQYF. The CDR3 bases are TGTGCCTGTCTGACAGGAACAGATACGCAGTATTTT.

The chain recombines TRBV19 with TRBJ2-4; D is possibly TRBD1 or TRBD2 (5 bases each). The CDR3 length is 15 residues. Trimming removed 3 bases from V and 5 bases from J, with 14 bases in between. Germline CDR1 is LNHDA and CDR2 is SQIVND (reference sequence). CDR3 region: CASSMRGLAENIQYF. Written as DNA, the CDR3 is TGTGCCAGTAGTATGAGGGGATTGGCGGAAAACATTCAGTACTTC.

The chain links TRBV29-1 to TRBJ2-7; possible D gene TRBD2, 5 bases. CDR3 length: 11 amino acids. Germline values: CDR1 SQVTM, CDR2 ANQGSEA. V lost 3 bases and J lost 6, with 9 bases in between. The CDR3 reads CSVERVGEQYF. The DNA of the CDR3 is TGCAGCGTTGAGAGGGTGGGCGAGCAGTACTTC.

The chain couples TRBV7-6 to TRBJ2-7, with a possible D match to TRBD2 (6 bases). The V gene's germline CDR1 is SGHVS and CDR2 FNYEAQ. The CDR3 contains 17 residues. Trimming stripped 4 bases from V and 3 bases from J, with 22 bases between. In nucleotides, the CDR3 is TGTGCCAGCAGCTCCCCCCGGGGGAGTTCCGGGTACTACGAGCAGTACTTC. Amino acid sequence: CASSSPRGSSGYYEQYF.

With regard to this clone: The junction does not match germline at one end; this may be a read error. This chain joins TRBV7-7 and TRBJ2-1, with D hard to call. This CDR3 comprises 15 residues. From germline, CDR1 is SSHAT and CDR2 FNYEAQ (reference sequence). CDR3 nucleotide sequence: TGTGCTAGCAGCTCCGCCGTCAGCTCCTACAATGAGCAGTTCTTC. As protein: CASSSAVSSYNEQFF.

The chain is built from TRBV6-1 and TRBJ1-2; tentatively, D is TRBD1 (5 bases). In germline, CDR1 is MNHNS, CDR2 SASEGT. The CDR3 covers 13 residues. V lost 5 bases and J lost 3, with 10 bases in between. CDR3 sequence (DNA): TGTGCCAGCAGTCTGGGGGAGCACTATGGCTACACCTTC. Protein sequence: CASSLGEHYGYTF.